The T cell receptor (beta chain) under discussion was sequenced for a study of blood T cells in healthy people across ages. V gave up 2 bases and J gave up 5 bases; unmatched junction bases: 7. Germline V gene lookup returns CDR1 LGHNA and CDR2 YNFKEQ. This CDR3 is 15 amino acids long. For the second PCR, which ran for roughly 6 to 12 cycles, a sample-barcoded 5' primer and a J-beta primer mix were used. TCRdb re-analysed the 5' RACE reads in MiXCR, keeping a single row per CDR3 protein. There are roughly 1,300,000 distinct CDR3 sequences in the sample; approximately 59% occur only once, and 5% to 7% lies in the top ten. General study findings and limits: Naive T cell percentage and TCR beta diversity correlated strongly.

Of note for this clonotype: Its antigen remains unidentified.

The sample consisted of blood. The chain links TRBV4-2 to TRBJ2-7; 9 nucleotides line up with TRBD1. This receptor was identified in a man aged 18 to 30 in good health. The CDR3 loop is CASSQLNRGHDEQYF. CDR3 DNA: TGTGCCAGCAGCCAACTCAACAGGGGGCACGACGAGCAGTACTTC.